The table lists the clone carrying this TCR beta chain with a few counts. What it binds is unknown. The repertoire was sequenced with immunoSEQ multiplex PCR; TCRdb's copy has only in-frame clones and lacks some. The sample contains about 35,000 clones, 60% to 85% of which appear only once. This entry is derived from a study of a mutant IDH1 vaccine in newly diagnosed glioma. Study-wide findings and caveats: Pseudoprogression seemed unlinked to shifts in top peripheral T cell clonotypes.

Time point noted: baseline, week 1 (first vaccination visit). Treatment described: pre-vaccination baseline after standard-of-care therapy. In germline, CDR1 is SEHNR, CDR2 FQNEAQ (reference sequence). V gave up 2 bases and J gave up 7 bases; unmatched junction bases: 11. This CDR3 has 17 amino acids. The chain employs TRBV7-9 and TRBJ2-1; 10 positions match TRBD2. The sequence was obtained from a man in his forties or fifties with glioma. Some clones in this sample may be carry-over from other donors' samples. The starting material was peripheral blood mononuclear cells (PBMCs), obtained from a glioma patient treated with radiotherapy, temozolomide or both. CDR3 sequence: CASSLRAGGLVNNEQFF. CDR3 sequence (DNA): TGTGCCAGCAGCTTACGAGCGGGGGGGCTTGTAAATAATGAGCAGTTCTTC.